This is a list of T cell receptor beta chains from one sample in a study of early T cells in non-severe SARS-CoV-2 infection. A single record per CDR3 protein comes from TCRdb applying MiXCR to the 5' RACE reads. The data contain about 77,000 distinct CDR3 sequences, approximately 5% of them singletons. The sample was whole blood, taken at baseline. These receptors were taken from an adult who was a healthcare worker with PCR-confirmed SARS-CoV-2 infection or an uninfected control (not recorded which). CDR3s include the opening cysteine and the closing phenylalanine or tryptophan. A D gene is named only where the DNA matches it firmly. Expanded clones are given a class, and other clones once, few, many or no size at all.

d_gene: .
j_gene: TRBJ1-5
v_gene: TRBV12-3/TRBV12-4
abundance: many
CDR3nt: TGTGCCAGCAGTTTCCGTAGCAATCAGCCCCAGCATTTT
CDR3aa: CASSFRSNQPQHF

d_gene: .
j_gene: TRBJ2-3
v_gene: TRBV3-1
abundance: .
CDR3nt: TGTGCCAGCAGCCTCCTCCTAGCACCTGAGACAGATACGCAGTATTTT
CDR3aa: CASSLLLAPETDTQYF

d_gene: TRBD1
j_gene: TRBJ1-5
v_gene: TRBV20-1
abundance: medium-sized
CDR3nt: TGCAGTGCTATCATCGGACTTTCAGGGGGTCAGCCCCAGCATTTT
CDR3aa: CSAIIGLSGGQPQHF

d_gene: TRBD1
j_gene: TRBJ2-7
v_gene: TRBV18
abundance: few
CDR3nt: TGTGCCAGCTCACCCTCCGGACAGGGGGTGTCGGAGCAGTACTTC
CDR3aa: CASSPSGQGVSEQYF

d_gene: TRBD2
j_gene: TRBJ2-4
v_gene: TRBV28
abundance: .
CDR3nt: TGTGCCAGCAGTTTAAGCCTAGCGGGAGCCAAAAACATTCAGTACTTC
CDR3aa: CASSLSLAGAKNIQYF

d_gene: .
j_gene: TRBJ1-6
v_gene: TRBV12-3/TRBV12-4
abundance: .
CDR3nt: TGTGCCAGCAGCGGACAGTTAAATTCACCCCTCCACTTT
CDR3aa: CASSGQLNSPLHF

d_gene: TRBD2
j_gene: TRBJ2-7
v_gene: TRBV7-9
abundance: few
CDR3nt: TGTGCCAGCAGTCCTAGGACTAGCGGGCCTTCCTACGAGCAGTACTTC
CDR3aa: CASSPRTSGPSYEQYF

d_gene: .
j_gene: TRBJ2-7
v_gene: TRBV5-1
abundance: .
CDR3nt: TGCGCCAGCAGCTTCCAAGCAGGGTCAGCCTACGAGCAGTACTTC
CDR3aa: CASSFQAGSAYEQYF

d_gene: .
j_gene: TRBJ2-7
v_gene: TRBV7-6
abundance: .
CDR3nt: TGTGCCAGCAGCTTAGCAGGGGATAAGACCAACGAGCAGTACTTC
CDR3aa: CASSLAGDKTNEQYF

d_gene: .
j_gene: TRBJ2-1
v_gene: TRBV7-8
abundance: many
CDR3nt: TGTGCCAGCAGCTTTGATTCATCAGGGCAGTTCTTC
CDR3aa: CASSFDSSGQFF

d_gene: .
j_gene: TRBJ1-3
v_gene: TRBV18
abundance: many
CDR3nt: TGTGCCAGCTCACCCTCGCGACACGGAGGCGGAAACACCATATATTTT
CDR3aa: CASSPSRHGGGNTIYF

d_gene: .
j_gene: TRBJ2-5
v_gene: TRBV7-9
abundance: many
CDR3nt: TGTGCCAGCAGCCGCGCCCAGGGGGGCCAAGAGACCCAGTACTTC
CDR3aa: CASSRAQGGQETQYF

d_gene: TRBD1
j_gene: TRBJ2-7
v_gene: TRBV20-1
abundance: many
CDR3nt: TGCAGTGCTCCTCGCCCCGGGACAGGGGGTCCATCGGGGCAGTACTTC
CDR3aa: CSAPRPGTGGPSGQYF

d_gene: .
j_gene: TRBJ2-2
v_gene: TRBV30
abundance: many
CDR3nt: TGTGCCTGGAGCCCAGGGGTCGCCGGGGAGCTGTTTTTT
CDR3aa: CAWSPGVAGELFF

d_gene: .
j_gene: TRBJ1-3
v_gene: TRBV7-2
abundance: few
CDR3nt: TGTGCCAGCAGCATACCGACAGGCCACTCTGGAAACACCATATATTTT
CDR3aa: CASSIPTGHSGNTIYF

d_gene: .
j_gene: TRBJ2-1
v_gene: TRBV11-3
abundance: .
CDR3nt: TGTGCCAGCAGCCCAGAGGGCCGAGGTGAGCAGTTCTTC
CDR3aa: CASSPEGRGEQFF

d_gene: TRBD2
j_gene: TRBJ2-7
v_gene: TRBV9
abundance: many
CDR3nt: TGTGCCAGCAGCGCCCTTAGCGGGAGTTCCTACGAGCAGTACTTC
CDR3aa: CASSALSGSSYEQYF

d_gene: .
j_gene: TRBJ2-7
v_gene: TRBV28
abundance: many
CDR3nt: TGTGCCAGCAGTTCCCTTTCTGGACCCCTTACCTACGAGCAGTACTTC
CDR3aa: CASSSLSGPLTYEQYF

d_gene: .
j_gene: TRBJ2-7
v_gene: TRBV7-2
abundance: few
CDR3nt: TGTGCCAGCAGCTTAGAAGGGGGGAGCTCCTACGAGCAGTACTTC
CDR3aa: CASSLEGGSSYEQYF

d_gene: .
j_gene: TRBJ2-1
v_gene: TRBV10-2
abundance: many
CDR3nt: TGCGCCAGCATACCTTGGGTCCCGAGTAATGAGCAGTTCTTC
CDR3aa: CASIPWVPSNEQFF

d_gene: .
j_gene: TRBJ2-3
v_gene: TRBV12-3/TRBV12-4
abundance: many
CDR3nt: TGTGCCAGCAGTTTCTCGCGGAGCACAGATACGCAGTATTTT
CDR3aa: CASSFSRSTDTQYF

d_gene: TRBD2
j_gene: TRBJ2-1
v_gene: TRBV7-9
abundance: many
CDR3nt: TGTGCCAGCAGCTCTAGAGTTCTAAAGTCCGGGACTAGCAATGAGCAGTTCTTC
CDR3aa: CASSSRVLKSGTSNEQFF

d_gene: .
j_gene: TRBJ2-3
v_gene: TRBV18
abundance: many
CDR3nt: TGTGCCAGCTCACCACCCGGCCTCGTCTTGCCAGATACGCAGTATTTT
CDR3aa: CASSPPGLVLPDTQYF

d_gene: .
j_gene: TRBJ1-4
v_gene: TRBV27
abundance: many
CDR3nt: TGTGCCAGCAGTTTATCGAGGGTCGGTGAAAAACTGTTTTTT
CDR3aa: CASSLSRVGEKLFF

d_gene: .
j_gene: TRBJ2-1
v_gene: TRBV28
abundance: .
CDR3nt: TGTGCCAGCAGTTTATTGGGACTCCCAAAGAGGGATGAGCAGTTCTTC
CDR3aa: CASSLLGLPKRDEQFF

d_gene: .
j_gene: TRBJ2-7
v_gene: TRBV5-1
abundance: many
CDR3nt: TGCGCCAGCAGCGACTCCTACGAGCAGTACTTC
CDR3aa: CASSDSYEQYF

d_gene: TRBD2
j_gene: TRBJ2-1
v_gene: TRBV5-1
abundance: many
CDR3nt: TGCGCCAGCAGCGTGGGACTAGCCAATGAGCAGTTCTTC
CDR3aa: CASSVGLANEQFF

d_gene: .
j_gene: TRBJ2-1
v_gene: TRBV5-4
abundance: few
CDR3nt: TGTGCCAGCAGCTTGGAAGCGGGCCCGGGGAATGAGCAGTTCTTC
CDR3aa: CASSLEAGPGNEQFF

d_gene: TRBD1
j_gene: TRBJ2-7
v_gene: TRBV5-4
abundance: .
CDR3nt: TGTGCCAGCAGGCCTACCGGGACAGGGAATTACGAGCAGTACTTC
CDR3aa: CASRPTGTGNYEQYF

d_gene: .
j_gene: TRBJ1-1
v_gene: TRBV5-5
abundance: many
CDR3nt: TGTGCCAGCAGCTTAACGCAGGACACTGAAGCTTTCTTT
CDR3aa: CASSLTQDTEAFF

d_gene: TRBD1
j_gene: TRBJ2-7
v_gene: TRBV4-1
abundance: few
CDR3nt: TGCGCCAGCAGCCTCCCACAGGGGGCGGTGGACCACGAGCAGTACTTC
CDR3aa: CASSLPQGAVDHEQYF

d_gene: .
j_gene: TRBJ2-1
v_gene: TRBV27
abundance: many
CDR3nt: TGTGCCAGCAGTTCGGAGCCAGGGAGTAATGAGCAGTTCTTC
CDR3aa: CASSSEPGSNEQFF

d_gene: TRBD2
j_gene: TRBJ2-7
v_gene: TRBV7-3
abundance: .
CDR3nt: TGTGCCAGCAGCCCATCTAGCGGAAGCTCCTACGAGCAGTACTTC
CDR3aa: CASSPSSGSSYEQYF

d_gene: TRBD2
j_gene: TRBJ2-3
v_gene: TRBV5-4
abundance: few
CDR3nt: TGTGCCAGCAGTTTCCTCCTAGCGGGAGGGCGATTAGATACGCAGTATTTT
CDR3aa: CASSFLLAGGRLDTQYF

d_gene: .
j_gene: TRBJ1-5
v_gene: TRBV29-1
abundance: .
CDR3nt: TGCAGCCCTAGAACTGGGGCAGGGACTAGCAATCAGCCCCAGCATTTT
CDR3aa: CSPRTGAGTSNQPQHF

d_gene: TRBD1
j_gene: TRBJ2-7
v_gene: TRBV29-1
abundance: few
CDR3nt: TGCAGCGTTGAAGATACCGGGACAGGGATTAACGAGCAGTACTTC
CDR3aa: CSVEDTGTGINEQYF

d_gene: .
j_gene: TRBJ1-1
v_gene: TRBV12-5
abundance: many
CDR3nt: TGTGCTAGTGGTTTTGCGGTGAACACTGAAGCTTTCTTT
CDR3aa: CASGFAVNTEAFF

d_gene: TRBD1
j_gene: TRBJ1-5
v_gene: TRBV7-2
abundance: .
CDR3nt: TGTGCCAGCAGCCCCGGGACAGGGGGGAGCAATCAGCCCCAGCATTTT
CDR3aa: CASSPGTGGSNQPQHF

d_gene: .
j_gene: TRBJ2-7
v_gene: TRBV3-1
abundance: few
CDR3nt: TGTGCCAGCAGCCAACCTTACCACGAGCAGTACTTC
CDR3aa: CASSQPYHEQYF

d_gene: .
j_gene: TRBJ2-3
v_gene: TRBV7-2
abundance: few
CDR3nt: TGTGCCAGCAGCACACCGGGACACCACACAGATACGCAGTATTTT
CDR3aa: CASSTPGHHTDTQYF

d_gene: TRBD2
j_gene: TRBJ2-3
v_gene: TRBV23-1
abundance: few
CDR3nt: TGCGCCAGCAGTAATGGACTAGCGGGAGGCTTCCACACAGATACGCAGTATTTT
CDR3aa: CASSNGLAGGFHTDTQYF

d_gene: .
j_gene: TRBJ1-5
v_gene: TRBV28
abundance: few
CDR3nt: TGTGCCAGCGGCCCTAGTGTATCCTGGGAGCCCCAGCATTTT
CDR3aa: CASGPSVSWEPQHF

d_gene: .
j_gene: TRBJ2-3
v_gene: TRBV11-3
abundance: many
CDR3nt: TGTGCCAGCAGCCTCACAGACCTTCCCACAGATACGCAGTATTTT
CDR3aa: CASSLTDLPTDTQYF

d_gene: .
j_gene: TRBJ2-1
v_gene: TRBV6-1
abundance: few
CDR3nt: TGTGCCAGCAGTGAAGCGACAGGCTTATCGGTGGGCAATGAGCAGTTCTTC
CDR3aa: CASSEATGLSVGNEQFF

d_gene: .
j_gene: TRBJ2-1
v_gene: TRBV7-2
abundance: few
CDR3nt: TGTGCCAGCAGACGCAGCAATGAGCAGTTCTTC
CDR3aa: CASRRSNEQFF

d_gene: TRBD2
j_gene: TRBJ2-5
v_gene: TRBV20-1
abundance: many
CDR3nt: TGCAGTGCTGAGAGGGGCGGGAGGGCCCGCGAGACCCAGTACTTC
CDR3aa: CSAERGGRARETQYF

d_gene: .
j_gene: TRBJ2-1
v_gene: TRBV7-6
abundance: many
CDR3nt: TGTGCCAGCAGCTTAGAGCTAGCAGGGGATGAGCAGTTCTTC
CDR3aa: CASSLELAGDEQFF

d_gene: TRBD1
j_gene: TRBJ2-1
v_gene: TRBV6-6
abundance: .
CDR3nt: TGTGCCAGCAGTTGGGGACAGGAAAGTTACAATGAGCAGTTCTTC
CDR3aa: CASSWGQESYNEQFF

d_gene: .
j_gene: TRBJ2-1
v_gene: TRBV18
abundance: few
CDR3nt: TGTGCCAGCTCACCGGTGGGTAATGAGCAGTTCTTC
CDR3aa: CASSPVGNEQFF

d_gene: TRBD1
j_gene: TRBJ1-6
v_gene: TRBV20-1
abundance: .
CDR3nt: TGCAGTGCCGGGACAGTGGAAAATTCACCCCTCCACTTT
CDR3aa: CSAGTVENSPLHF

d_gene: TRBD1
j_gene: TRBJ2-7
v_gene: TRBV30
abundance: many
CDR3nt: TGTGCCTGGGATAGAAAGGGACAGGGGGGCGCCTACGAGCAGTACTTC
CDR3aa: CAWDRKGQGGAYEQYF

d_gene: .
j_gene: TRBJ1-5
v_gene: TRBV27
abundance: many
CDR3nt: TGTGCCAGCAGTTTTGGGAGGAGCAATCAGCCCCAGCATTTT
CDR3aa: CASSFGRSNQPQHF

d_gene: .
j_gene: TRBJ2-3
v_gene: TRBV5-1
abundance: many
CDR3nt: TGCGCCAGCACTCTGGAGGGGTTCACAGATACGCAGTATTTT
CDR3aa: CASTLEGFTDTQYF

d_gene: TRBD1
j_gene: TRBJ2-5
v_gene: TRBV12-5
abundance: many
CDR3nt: TGTGCTAGTGGTATAGGGGACAGGGCAGAGACCCAGTACTTC
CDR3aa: CASGIGDRAETQYF

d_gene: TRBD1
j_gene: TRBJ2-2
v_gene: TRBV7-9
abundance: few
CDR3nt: TGTGCCAGCAGCTGGACAGGCGGGGAGCTGTTTTTT
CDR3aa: CASSWTGGELFF